The 21 T cell receptor beta chains given below trace back to one sample, sequenced in a study of blood T cell repertoires in COVID-19. Clones were sequenced by immunoSEQ multiplex PCR, and TCRdb holds only the in-frame ones, with some missing. The profile covers tens of thousands of clones, with about 81% appearing a single time and about 15% taken by the ten largest. Sequences were obtained from peripheral blood. These receptors all come from a man at least 80 years old with acute or convalescent COVID-19.

The V gene is TRBV11-3, the J gene TRBJ2-2; the D is unclear. The CDR3 length is 14 residues. Germline V gene lookup returns CDR1 SGHNT and CDR2 YENEEA. V was clipped by 5 bases and J by 2 bases, with 9 bases between them. The CDR3 loop is CASSPRSNTGELFF. In nucleotides, the CDR3 is TGTGCCAGCAGCCCCAGGTCCAACACCGGGGAGCTGTTTTTT.

The CDR3 reads CASSPQPGEETQYF. The CDR3 DNA sequence: TGTGCCAGCTCACCCCAACCGGGAGAAGAGACCCAGTACTTC. This chain connects TRBV18 to TRBJ2-5; a possible D gene is TRBD2 (6 bases). The CDR3 is 14 residues long. The V and J ends lost 3 bases and 3 bases respectively, with 11 bases between them. CDR1 is KGHSH and CDR2 is LQKENI in the germline V gene. The full variable domain, its missing parts supplied by reference TRBV18 and TRBJ2-5, is NAGVMQNPRHLVRRRGQEARLRCSPMKGHSHVYWYRQLPEEGLKFMVYLQKENIIDESGMPKERFSAEFPKEGPSILRIQQVVRGDSAAYFCASSPQPGEETQYFGPGTRLLVL.

CDR3 loop: CASNPGEVNTEAFF. The CDR3 bases are TGTGCCAGCAACCCCGGGGAGGTGAACACTGAAGCTTTCTTT. The chain combines TRBV7-8 with TRBJ1-1; no clear D gene. The V end lost 7 bases, the J end lost 0 bases, and 12 bases lay between the germline ends. The germline V gene has CDR1 SGHVS and CDR2 FQNEAQ. The CDR3 totals 14 residues.

The gene calls are TRBV29-1 and TRBJ1-2; 7 bases are shared with TRBD1. J lost 5 bases, V lost 0 bases, and 3 bases had no gene match. Germline CDR1 reads SQVTM; CDR2 reads ANQGSEA. The CDR3 spans 13 residues. The CDR3 bases are TGCAGCGTTGAAGAGGACAGGTATTATGGCTACACCTTC. Its translation: CSVEEDRYYGYTF.

This clone was counted between two and nine times. The rearrangement uses TRBV28 and TRBJ1-1; no reliable D call. The CDR3 loop spans 13 amino acids. The germline gives CDR1 MDHEN, CDR2 SYDVKM. V was clipped by 4 bases and J by 2 bases, with 8 bases between them. The CDR3 loop reads CASSSQINTEAFF. CDR3 bases: TGTGCCAGCAGTTCCCAGATAAACACTGAAGCTTTCTTT.

The chain is built from TRBV5-1 and TRBJ2-3; D is perhaps TRBD1 (5 bases). Deletions cut 0 bases from V and 0 bases from J, with 8 bases between. This CDR3 is 15 amino acids long. Germline V CDR1 and CDR2: SGHRS, YFSETQ. The CDR3 DNA follows: TGCGCCAGCAGCTTGGGTGGGGCTAGCACAGATACGCAGTATTTT. Its protein product is CASSLGGASTDTQYF.

This chain uses TRBV7-9 with TRBJ1-4; 9 positions agree with TRBD1. V gave up 8 bases and J gave up 3 bases; unmatched junction bases: 7. Per germline, CDR1 SEHNR and CDR2 FQNEAQ (reference sequence). The CDR3 has 15 amino acids. The CDR3, as DNA: TGTGCCAGCGGGACAGGGTCTATAGCTAATGAAAAACTGTTTTTT. This sequence encodes CASGTGSIANEKLFF. Full variable domain (outside the CDR3, taken from reference TRBV7-9 and TRBJ1-4): DTGVSQNPRHKITKRGQNVTFRCDPISEHNRLYWYRQTLGQGPEFLTYFQNEAQLEKSRLLSDRFSAERPKGSFSTLEIQRTEQGDSAMYLCASGTGSIANEKLFFGSGTQLSVL.

This clone was seen only once. The chain combines TRBV7-8 with TRBJ1-2; a weak D match, TRBD1 (6 bases). This CDR3 is 15 amino acids long. V lost 3 bases and J lost 3, with 14 bases in between. Germline CDR1 and CDR2: SGHVS and FQNEAQ. The chain's CDR3 is CASSFQGSNDYGYTF. The CDR3 DNA is TGTGCCAGCAGCTTCCAGGGGAGTAACGACTATGGCTACACCTTC.

This rearrangement joins TRBV7-9 to TRBJ2-1; 7 bases are a match to TRBD2. Per germline, CDR1 SEHNR and CDR2 FQNEAQ (reference sequence). J was trimmed by 15 bases and V by 2 bases; bases with no gene match: 10. This CDR3 has 13 amino acids. CDR3 bases: TGTGCCAGCAGCTTATGGGGGGGAGAGGCCCCGTTCTTC. This gives the protein CASSLWGGEAPFF.

This clone has just one count. The chain employs TRBV9 and TRBJ1-3, with unresolved D. V was cut by 0 bases and J by 7 bases, with 11 bases left in between. The CDR3 is made up of 14 amino acids. Germline V gene lookup returns CDR1 SGDLS and CDR2 YYNGEE. The CDR3 is CASSVGVLGNTIYF. CDR3 bases: TGTGCCAGCAGCGTAGGGGTGCTAGGTAACACCATATATTTT.

The genes are TRBV6-6 and TRBJ2-3; 10 bases are shared with TRBD2. Trimming cost V 8 bases and J 5 bases; bases outside gene matches: 13. CDR1 MNHNY and CDR2 SVGAGI come from the germline V gene (reference sequence). The length of the CDR3 is 16 residues. The CDR3 coding sequence is TGTGCCAGCTATGTAGCGGTAGCGGGAGGAGAAGATACGCAGTATTTT. Protein: CASYVAVAGGEDTQYF.

There are a few counts of this clone. This chain connects TRBV2 to TRBJ1-6; no clear D gene. The CDR3 is 12 amino acids. Trimming cost V 7 bases and J 7 bases, with 8 bases left between them. CDR1 and CDR2 (germline): SNHLY, FYNNEI. The CDR3 bases are TGTGCCAGCACCCCCGAGAATTCACCCCTCCACTTT. Translation: CASTPENSPLHF.

The chain has TRBV30 and TRBJ2-2; TRBD2 agrees at 12 bases. Germline loops: CDR1 GTSNPN, CDR2 SVGIG (reference sequence). The CDR3 is 15 amino acids. V dropped 8 bases and J dropped 5; count of bases not matched to a gene: 9. CDR3 residues: CAGLAGGPWTGELFF. Written as DNA, the CDR3 is TGTGCCGGTCTAGCGGGGGGGCCCTGGACCGGGGAGCTGTTTTTT.

The rearrangement joins TRBV20-1 to TRBJ2-3; TRBD2 agrees at 10 bases. Germline loops: CDR1 DFQATT, CDR2 SNEGSKA (reference sequence). The ends lost 3 bases at V and 4 bases at J; junction bases unmatched: 10. The CDR3 length is 16 residues. The CDR3 region has the DNA TGCAGTGCTAGTGTCGGTTCTAGCGGGAGATCAGATACGCAGTATTTT. Encoded protein: CSASVGSSGRSDTQYF.

V is TRBV4-3 and J is TRBJ2-1; the D is unclear. Germline-derived CDR1 and CDR2 are LGHNA and YSLEER. Trimming removed 0 bases at V and 4 bases at J, with 10 bases between. The CDR3 runs to 15 residues. As DNA, the CDR3 is TGCGCCAGCAGCCAAGATTTTAACAGATACAATGAGCAGTTCTTC. Protein product: CASSQDFNRYNEQFF.

V is TRBV29-1 and J is TRBJ2-7; 9 bases agree with TRBD1. This CDR3 is 15 amino acids long. V was clipped by 4 bases and J by 2 bases; unmatched bases: 9. Per germline, CDR1 SQVTM and CDR2 ANQGSEA. The CDR3 sequence is CSVAVLGTGTYEQYF. The CDR3 nucleotides read TGCAGCGTTGCGGTATTGGGGACAGGGACCTACGAGCAGTACTTC.

This clone has just a few counts. The chain recombines TRBV7-3 with TRBJ2-3; TRBD1 is a possible D gene (5 bases). Germline values: CDR1 SGHTA, CDR2 FQGTGA. V was clipped by 5 bases and J by 10 bases, with 16 bases between them. The CDR3 contains 13 residues. The CDR3 coding sequence is TGTGCCAGCAGCCCTAGACCAGGGTCGCCGCAGTATTTT. It encodes CASSPRPGSPQYF.

The V and J genes are TRBV4-3 and TRBJ2-1; unclear D gene. The V end lost 0 bases, the J end lost 8 bases, and 14 bases lay between the germline ends. Looked up from germline, CDR1 is LGHNA and CDR2 is YSLEER. The CDR3 covers 15 residues. CDR3 residues: CASSQDGPAGYEQFF. CDR3 nucleotide sequence: TGCGCCAGCAGCCAAGATGGCCCTGCTGGCTATGAGCAGTTCTTC.

The chain is built from TRBV7-9 and TRBJ2-7; 11 nucleotides line up with TRBD2. J gave up 12 bases and V 4 bases, and 11 bases lay outside the gene matches. Germline V gene data show CDR1 as SEHNR and CDR2 as FQNEAQ (reference sequence). The CDR3 is made up of 14 amino acids. CDR3 amino acids: CASSSQPGLADVYF. The CDR3 region has the DNA TGTGCCAGCAGCTCCCAACCGGGACTAGCGGACGTGTACTTC. The full variable domain, with the rest looked up from reference TRBV7-9 and TRBJ2-7, is DTGVSQNPRHKITKRGQNVTFRCDPISEHNRLYWYRQTLGQGPEFLTYFQNEAQLEKSRLLSDRFSAERPKGSFSTLEIQRTEQGDSAMYLCASSSQPGLADVYFGPGTRLTVT.

DNA for the CDR3: TGTGCCATCAGTGTAGGACTAGCGGGAGACAGCACAGATACGCAGTATTTT. This encodes CAISVGLAGDSTDTQYF. The chain employs TRBV10-3 and TRBJ2-3; 13 nucleotides match TRBD2. The CDR3 is made up of 17 amino acids. Germline V lookup: CDR1 ENHRY, CDR2 SYGVKD. J lost 0 bases, V lost 4 bases, and 4 bases had no gene match.

This chain connects TRBV6-2 or TRBV6-3 to TRBJ1-1, with D tentatively TRBD1 (6 bases). V shed 6 bases and J shed 11 bases, with 16 bases lying between them. CDR1 MNHEY and CDR2 SVGEGT come from the germline V gene. The CDR3 is 12 residues long. In nucleotides, the CDR3 is TGTGCCAGCAGCCCACAGGGAGTGAATGCTTTCTTT. Its protein is CASSPQGVNAFF.